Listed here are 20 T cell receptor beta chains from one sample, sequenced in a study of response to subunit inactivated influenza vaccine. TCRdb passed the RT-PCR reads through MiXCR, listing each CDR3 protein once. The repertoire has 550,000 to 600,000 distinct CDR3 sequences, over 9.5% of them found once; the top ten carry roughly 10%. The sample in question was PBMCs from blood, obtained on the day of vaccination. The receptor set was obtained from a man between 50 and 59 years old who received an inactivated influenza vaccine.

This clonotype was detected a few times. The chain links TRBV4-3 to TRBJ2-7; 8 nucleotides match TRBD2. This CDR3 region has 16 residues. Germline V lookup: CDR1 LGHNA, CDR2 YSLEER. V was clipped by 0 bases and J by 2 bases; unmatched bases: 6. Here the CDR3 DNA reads TGCGCCAGCAGCCAAGATGTGGGTAGCGGGACCTACGAGCAGTACTTC. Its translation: CASSQDVGSGTYEQYF.

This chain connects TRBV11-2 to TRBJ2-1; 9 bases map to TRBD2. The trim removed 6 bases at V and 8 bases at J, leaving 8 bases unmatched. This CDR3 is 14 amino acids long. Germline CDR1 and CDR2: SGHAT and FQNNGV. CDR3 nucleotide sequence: TGTGCCAGCAGACTGACCGGGACTAGCCATGAGCAGTTCTTC. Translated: CASRLTGTSHEQFF.

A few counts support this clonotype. Here the CDR3 DNA reads TGTGCCAGCAGCCGGGACCGGAGGCGGGAACGGTCATACAATGAGCAGTTCTTC. This encodes CASSRDRRRERSYNEQFF. The V call is TRBV6-1, the J call TRBJ2-1, with a weak D call TRBD2 (6 bases). Germline assignment: CDR1 MNHNS and CDR2 SASEGT. Trimming removed 6 bases at V and 4 bases at J, with 25 bases between. This CDR3 has 18 residues.

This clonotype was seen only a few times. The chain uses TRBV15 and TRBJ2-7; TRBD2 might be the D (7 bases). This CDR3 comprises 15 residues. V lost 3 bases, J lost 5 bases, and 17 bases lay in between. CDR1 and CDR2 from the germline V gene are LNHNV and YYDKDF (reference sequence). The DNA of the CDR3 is TGTGCCACCAGCAGCTCGGACAGCGCGGGGGACGAGCAGTACTTC. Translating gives CATSSSDSAGDEQYF. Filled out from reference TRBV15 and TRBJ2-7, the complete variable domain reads DAMVIQNPRYQVTQFGKPVTLSCSQTLNHNVMYWYQQKSSQAPKLLFHYYDKDFNNEADTPDNFQSRRPNTSFCFLDIRSPGLGDTAMYLCATSSSDSAGDEQYFGPGTRLTVT.

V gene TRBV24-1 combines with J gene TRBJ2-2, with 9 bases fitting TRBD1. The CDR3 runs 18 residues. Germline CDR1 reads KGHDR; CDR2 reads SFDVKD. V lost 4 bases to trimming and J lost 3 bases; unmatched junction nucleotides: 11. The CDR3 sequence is CATSEPPRTGVDTGELFF. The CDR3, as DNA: TGTGCCACCAGTGAGCCCCCTCGGACAGGGGTGGACACCGGGGAGCTGTTTTTT.

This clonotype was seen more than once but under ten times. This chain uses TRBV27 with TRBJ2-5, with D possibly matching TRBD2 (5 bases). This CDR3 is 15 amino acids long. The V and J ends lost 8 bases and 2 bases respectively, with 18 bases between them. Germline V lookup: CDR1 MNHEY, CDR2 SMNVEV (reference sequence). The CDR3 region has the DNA TGTGCCAGCTGGACCCTAGCAGCCCCACAAGAGACCCAGTACTTC. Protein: CASWTLAAPQETQYF.

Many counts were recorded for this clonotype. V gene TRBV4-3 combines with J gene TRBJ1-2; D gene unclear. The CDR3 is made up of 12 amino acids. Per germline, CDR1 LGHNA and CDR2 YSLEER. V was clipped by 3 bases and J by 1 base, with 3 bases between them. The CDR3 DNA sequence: TGCGCCAGCAGCCACCTTAACTATGGCTACACCTTC. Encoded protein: CASSHLNYGYTF.

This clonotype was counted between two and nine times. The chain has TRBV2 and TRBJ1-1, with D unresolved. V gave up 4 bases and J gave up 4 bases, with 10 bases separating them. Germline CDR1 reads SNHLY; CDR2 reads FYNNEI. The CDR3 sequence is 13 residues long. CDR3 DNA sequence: TGTGCCAGCAGTGTCGTCGAGGGCACTGAAGCTTTCTTT. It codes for CASSVVEGTEAFF.

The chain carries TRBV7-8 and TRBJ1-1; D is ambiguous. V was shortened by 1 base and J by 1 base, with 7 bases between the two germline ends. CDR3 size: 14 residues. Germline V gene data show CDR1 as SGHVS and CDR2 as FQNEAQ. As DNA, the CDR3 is TGTGCCAGCAGCTTAGTAGCCCGGAACACTGAAGCTTTCTTT. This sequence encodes CASSLVARNTEAFF.

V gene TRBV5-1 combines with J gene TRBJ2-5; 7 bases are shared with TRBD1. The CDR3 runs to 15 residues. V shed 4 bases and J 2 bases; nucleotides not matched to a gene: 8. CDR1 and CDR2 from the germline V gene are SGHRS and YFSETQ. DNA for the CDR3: TGCGCCAGCAGCCAAATACGACAGGGACAAGAGACCCAGTACTTC. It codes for CASSQIRQGQETQYF. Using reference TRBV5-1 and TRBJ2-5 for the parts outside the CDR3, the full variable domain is KAGVTQTPRYLIKTRGQQVTLSCSPISGHRSVSWYQQTPGQGLQFLFEYFSETQRNKGNFPGRFSGRQFSNSRSEMNVSTLELGDSALYLCASSQIRQGQETQYFGPGTRLLVL.

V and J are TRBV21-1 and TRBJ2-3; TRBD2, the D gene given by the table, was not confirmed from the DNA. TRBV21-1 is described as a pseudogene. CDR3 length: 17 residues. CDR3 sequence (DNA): TGTGCCAGCAGCACCCCCGGGACTAGCAGTAGCACAGATACGCAGTATTTT. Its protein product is CASSTPGTSSSTDTQYF.

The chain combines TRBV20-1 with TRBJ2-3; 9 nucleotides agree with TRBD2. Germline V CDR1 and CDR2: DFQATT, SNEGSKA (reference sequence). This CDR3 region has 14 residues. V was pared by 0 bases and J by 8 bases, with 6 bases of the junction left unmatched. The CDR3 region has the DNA TGCAGTGCTAGAGACCCGCTAGCGGGATTTACGCAGTATTTT. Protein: CSARDPLAGFTQYF.

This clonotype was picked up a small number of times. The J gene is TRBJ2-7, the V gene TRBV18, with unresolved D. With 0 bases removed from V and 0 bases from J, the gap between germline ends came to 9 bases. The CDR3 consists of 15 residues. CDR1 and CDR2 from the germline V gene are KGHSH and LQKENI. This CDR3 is CASSPPGIASYEQYF. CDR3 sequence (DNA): TGTGCCAGCTCACCACCCGGTATAGCCTCCTACGAGCAGTACTTC.

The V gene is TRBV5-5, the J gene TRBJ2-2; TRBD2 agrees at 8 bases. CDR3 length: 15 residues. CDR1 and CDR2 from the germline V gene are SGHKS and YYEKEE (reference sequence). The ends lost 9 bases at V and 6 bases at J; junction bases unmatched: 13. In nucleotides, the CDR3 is TGTGCCACCACCTGGGGAGCGGGAGTGTCCGGGGAGCTGTTTTTT. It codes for CATTWGAGVSGELFF.

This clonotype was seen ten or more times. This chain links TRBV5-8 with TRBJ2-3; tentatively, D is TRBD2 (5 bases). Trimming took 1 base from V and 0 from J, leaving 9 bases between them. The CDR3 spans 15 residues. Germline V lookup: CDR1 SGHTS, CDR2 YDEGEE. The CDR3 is CASSLSSRSTDTQYF. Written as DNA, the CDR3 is TGTGCCAGCAGCTTGTCTAGCAGAAGCACAGATACGCAGTATTTT.

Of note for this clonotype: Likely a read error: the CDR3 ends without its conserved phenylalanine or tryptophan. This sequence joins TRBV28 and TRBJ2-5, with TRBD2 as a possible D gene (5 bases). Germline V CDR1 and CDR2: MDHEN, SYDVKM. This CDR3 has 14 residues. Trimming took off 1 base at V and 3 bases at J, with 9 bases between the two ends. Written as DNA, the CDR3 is TGTGCCAGCAGTTTATTTTCCGGGGAAGAGACCCAGTACTCC. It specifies CASSLFSGEETQYS.

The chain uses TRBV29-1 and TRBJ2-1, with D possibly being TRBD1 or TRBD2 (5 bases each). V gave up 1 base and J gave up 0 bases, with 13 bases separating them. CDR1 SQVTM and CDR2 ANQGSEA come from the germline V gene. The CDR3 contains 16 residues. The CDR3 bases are TGCAGCGTTGAAGCGGGGCTGACGAGCTCCTACAATGAGCAGTTCTTC. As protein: CSVEAGLTSSYNEQFF.

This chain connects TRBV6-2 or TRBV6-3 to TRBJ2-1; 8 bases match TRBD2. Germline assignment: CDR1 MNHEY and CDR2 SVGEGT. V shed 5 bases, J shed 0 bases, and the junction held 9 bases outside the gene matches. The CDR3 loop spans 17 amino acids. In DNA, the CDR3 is TGTGCCAGCAGTCCTGGAGCGGGAGAGGGCTCCTACAATGAGCAGTTCTTC. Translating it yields CASSPGAGEGSYNEQFF.

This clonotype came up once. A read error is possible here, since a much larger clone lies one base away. The CDR3 sequence: CASSYTGIETQYF. The CDR3 DNA reads as TGTGCCAGCAGTTATACAGGGATAGAGACCCAGTACTTC. The chain carries TRBV11-2 and TRBJ2-5; weak D call: TRBD1 (6 bases). Germline loops: CDR1 SGHAT, CDR2 FQNNGV. The CDR3 runs 13 residues. The germline V and J ends were trimmed by 6 bases and 4 bases, with 12 bases remaining between them.

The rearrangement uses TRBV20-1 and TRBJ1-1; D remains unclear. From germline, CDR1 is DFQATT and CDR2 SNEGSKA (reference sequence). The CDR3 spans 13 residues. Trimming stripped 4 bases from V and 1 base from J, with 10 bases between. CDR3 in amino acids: CSAIRTGNTEAFF. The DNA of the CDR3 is TGCAGTGCTATCAGGACGGGGAACACTGAAGCTTTCTTT.